This T cell receptor beta chain was sequenced during a study of breast tumors, draining lymph nodes, adjacent tissues. Study results and limitations: Luminal-like breast cancer showed significantly greater tumor-nontumor repertoire similarity than basal-like breast cancer did. Data only fit, rather than demonstrated, lymph node origin of most tumor T cells. Data fit most tumor T cells coming from lymph node, expanding in tumor. Tumors had less TCR diversity than lymph nodes, more than nontumor tissue.

TCRdb reanalysed the multiplex PCR reads using MiXCR and keeps one entry per CDR3 protein. Of over 9,000 distinct CDR3 sequences in the sample, approximately 50% are singletons; the top ten hold 36%. The CDR3 extends over 14 amino acids. Germline CDR1 reads GTSNPN; CDR2 reads SVGIG (reference sequence). Trimming left V 5 bases short and J 6 bases short, with 19 bases between. The sample holds one count of this clonotype. The antigen remains unidentified. The chain recombines TRBV30 with TRBJ1-2, with unresolved D. The sequencing input was breast tumor tissue. The TCR was taken from a female donor with breast cancer. Some clones in this sample may be carry-over from other donors' samples. The CDR3 region has the DNA TGTGCCTGGGGCGTGGCTGCTGGCGGTGATGGCTACACCTTC. Amino acids: CAWGVAAGGDGYTF.